This T cell receptor (beta chain) was profiled in a study of blood T cell repertoires in COVID-19. The wider study: Specimens from acute and convalescent COVID-19 originated in the United States, Italy and Spain. Nucleic acid was either cDNA or gDNA, and it came from T cells, B-cell-depleted T cells, or PBMCs.

Original methodology: Estimation of nucleated cell counts relied on the amplification of reference gene primers. TCRdb keeps only in-frame clones here, not all; method: immunoSEQ multiplex PCR. For V, J and clone size, that table is used; D and trimming come from the DNA. This table has some 250,000 clones, 81% appearing once. The sequenced sample was peripheral blood. This TCR came from a woman aged 60-70 years with active or convalescent COVID-19.

The CDR3 bases are TGTGCCAGCAGCTTTGGCCCGGGCACCGGGGAGCTGTTTTTT. Protein sequence: CASSFGPGTGELFF. The V gene is TRBV11-2, the J gene TRBJ2-2, with D unclear. Between the trimmed V and J ends, which lost 3 bases and 4 bases, there was a span of 9 bases. Germline V CDR1 and CDR2: SGHAT, FQNNGV. The length of the CDR3 is 14 residues.